This is a list of T cell receptor beta chains from one sample in a study of low-dose radiotherapy and immunotherapy resistance in tumors. A single record per CDR3 protein comes from TCRdb applying MiXCR to the reads. Seen here are more than 50,000 distinct CDR3 sequences, about 25% observed once, and the top ten hold 6.7%. The specimen was PBMCs, collected after low-dose radiotherapy plus immunotherapy. The receptors were gathered from a male donor with prostate cancer. CDR3s include the opening cysteine and the closing phenylalanine or tryptophan. The D gene is left open where the match is weak. Not all rows give a size; the values are once, few, many and, for expanded clones, a class.

j_gene	v_gene	d_gene	abundance	CDR3aa	CDR3nt
TRBJ2-1	TRBV6-2/TRBV6-3	.	many	CASSQVHQQGPRRHEQFF	TGTGCCAGCAGTCAAGTACACCAACAGGGCCCCAGGCGTCATGAGCAGTTCTTC
TRBJ2-1	TRBV5-1	TRBD2	.	CASSEGTSGAYNEQFF	TGCGCCAGCAGCGAAGGGACTAGCGGAGCCTACAATGAGCAGTTCTTC
TRBJ1-5	TRBV2	.	many	CAGSPVYSNQPQHF	TGTGCCGGCTCGCCGGTCTATAGCAATCAGCCCCAGCATTTT
TRBJ2-5	TRBV18	.	many	CASSPLTGPAGLYF	TGTGCCAGCTCACCACTAACAGGGCCAGCCGGACTGTACTTC
TRBJ1-5	TRBV6-2/TRBV6-3	.	many	CASSDGVQPQHF	TGTGCCAGCAGTGACGGGGTCCAGCCCCAGCATTTT
TRBJ1-2	TRBV20-1	TRBD1	many	CSAGDRGGTF	TGCAGTGCTGGGGACAGGGGGGGAACCTTC
TRBJ2-1	TRBV20-1	.	many	CSARAGTDPYNEQFF	TGCAGTGCTAGAGCCGGGACGGACCCCTACAATGAGCAGTTCTTC
TRBJ2-5	TRBV12-3/TRBV12-4	TRBD2	.	CASSSRLAGGLQETQYF	TGTGCCAGCAGTTCCCGACTAGCGGGAGGCCTACAAGAGACCCAGTACTTC
TRBJ1-4	TRBV20-1	.	.	CSASSSSINEKLFF	TGCAGTGCTAGTTCTTCGTCGATTAATGAAAAACTGTTTTTT
TRBJ2-3	TRBV15	.	many	CATTERMGGITDTQYF	TGTGCCACCACCGAGAGAATGGGCGGGATCACAGATACGCAGTATTTT
TRBJ1-5	TRBV5-1	.	many	CASSLEDRAGVFPNQPQHF	TGCGCCAGCAGCTTGGAGGATCGGGCAGGGGTTTTTCCCAATCAGCCCCAGCATTTT
TRBJ2-7	TRBV7-2	.	many	CASSYDSPGEQYF	TGTGCCAGCAGCTACGACTCGCCCGGCGAGCAGTACTTC